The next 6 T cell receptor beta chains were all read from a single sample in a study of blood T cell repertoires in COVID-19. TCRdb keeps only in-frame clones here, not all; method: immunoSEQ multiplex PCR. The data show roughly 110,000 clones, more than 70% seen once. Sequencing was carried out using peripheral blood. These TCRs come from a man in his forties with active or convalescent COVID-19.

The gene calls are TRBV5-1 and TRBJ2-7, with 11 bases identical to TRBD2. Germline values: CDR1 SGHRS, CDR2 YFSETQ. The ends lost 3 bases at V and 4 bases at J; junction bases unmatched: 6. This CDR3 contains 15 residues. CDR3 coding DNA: TGCGCCAGCAGCTCTGGGGGACTAGCGGATTACGAGCAGTACTTC. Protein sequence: CASSSGGLADYEQYF. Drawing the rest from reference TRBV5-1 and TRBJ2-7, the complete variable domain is KAGVTQTPRYLIKTRGQQVTLSCSPISGHRSVSWYQQTPGQGLQFLFEYFSETQRNKGNFPGRFSGRQFSNSRSEMNVSTLELGDSALYLCASSSGGLADYEQYFGPGTRLTVT.

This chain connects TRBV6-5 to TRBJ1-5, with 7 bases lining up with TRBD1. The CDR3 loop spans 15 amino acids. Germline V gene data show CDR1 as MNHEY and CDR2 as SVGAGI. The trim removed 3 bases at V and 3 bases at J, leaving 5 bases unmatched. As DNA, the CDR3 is TGTGCCAGCAGTTATCGACAGGGATCCAATCAGCCCCAGCATTTT. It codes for CASSYRQGSNQPQHF.

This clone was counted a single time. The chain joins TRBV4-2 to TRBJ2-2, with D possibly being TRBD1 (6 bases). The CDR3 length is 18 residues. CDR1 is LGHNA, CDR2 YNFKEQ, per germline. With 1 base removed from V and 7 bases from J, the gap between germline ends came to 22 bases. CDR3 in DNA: TGTGCCAGCAGCCAAGTGATTTGGGCAGGGGTTACGGGCGGGGAGCTGTTTTTT. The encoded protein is CASSQVIWAGVTGGELFF.

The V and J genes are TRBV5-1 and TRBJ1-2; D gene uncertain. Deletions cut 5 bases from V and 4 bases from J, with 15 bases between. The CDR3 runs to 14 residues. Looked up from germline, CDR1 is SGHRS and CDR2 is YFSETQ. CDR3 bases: TGCGCCAGCAGTCCTGGCGGGAGGGCCTATGGCTACACCTTC. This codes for CASSPGGRAYGYTF.

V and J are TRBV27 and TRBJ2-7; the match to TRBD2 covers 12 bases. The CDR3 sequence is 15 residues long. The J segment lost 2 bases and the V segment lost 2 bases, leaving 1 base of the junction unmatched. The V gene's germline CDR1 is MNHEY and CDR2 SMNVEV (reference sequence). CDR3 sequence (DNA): TGTGCCAGCAGTTTAAGGACTAGCGGGGCCTACGAGCAGTACTTC. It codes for CASSLRTSGAYEQYF.

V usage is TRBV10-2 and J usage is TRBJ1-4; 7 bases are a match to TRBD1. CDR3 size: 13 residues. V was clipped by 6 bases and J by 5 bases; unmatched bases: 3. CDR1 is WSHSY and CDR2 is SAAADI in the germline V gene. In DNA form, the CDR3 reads TGCGCCAGCAGGGGGACAGTGAATGAAAAACTGTTTTTT. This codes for CASRGTVNEKLFF.